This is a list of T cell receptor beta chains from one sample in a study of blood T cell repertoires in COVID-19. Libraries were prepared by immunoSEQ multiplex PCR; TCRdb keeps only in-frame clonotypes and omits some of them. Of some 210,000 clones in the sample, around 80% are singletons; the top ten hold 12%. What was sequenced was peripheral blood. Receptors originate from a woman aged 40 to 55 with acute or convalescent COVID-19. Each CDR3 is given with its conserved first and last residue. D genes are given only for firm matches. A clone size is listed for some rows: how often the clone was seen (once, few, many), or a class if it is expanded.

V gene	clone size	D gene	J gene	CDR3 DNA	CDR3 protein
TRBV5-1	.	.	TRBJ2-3	TGCGCCAGCAGCTTAGAGGGAGCGGGCACAGATACGCAGTATTTT	CASSLEGAGTDTQYF
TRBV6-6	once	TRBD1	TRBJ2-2	TGTGCCAGCAGTCCACCGGGACAGGGGGCGGAGAACACCGGGGAGCTGTTTTTT	CASSPPGQGAENTGELFF
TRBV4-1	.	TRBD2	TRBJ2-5	TGCGCCAGCAGCCAATTCGGGGCTAGCGGACAAGAGACCCAGTACTTC	CASSQFGASGQETQYF
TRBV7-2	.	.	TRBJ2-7	TGTGCCAGCAGCCCCGGGACTGGGAGCTCCTACGAGCAGTACTTC	CASSPGTGSSYEQYF
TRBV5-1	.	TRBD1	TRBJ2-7	TGCGCCAGCAGCTTTTCCTTGTACGGGACAGGTTCCTACGAGCAGTACTTC	CASSFSLYGTGSYEQYF
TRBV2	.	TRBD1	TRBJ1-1	TGTGCCAGCAGCGCTGACAGGGGAGACACTGAAGCTTTCTTT	CASSADRGDTEAFF
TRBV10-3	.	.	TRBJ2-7	TGTGCCATCAGTGACGGCGGGAACTCCTACGAGCAGTACTTC	CAISDGGNSYEQYF
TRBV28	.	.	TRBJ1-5	TGTGCCAGCAGCTCCCGGCGAAGGGGGTATTGGAAGCAGCCCCAGCATTTT	CASSSRRRGYWKQPQHF
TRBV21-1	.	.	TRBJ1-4	TGTGCCAGCAGCAAAGCGACAGGGGAGGAGGAAAAACTGTTTTTT	CASSKATGEEEKLFF
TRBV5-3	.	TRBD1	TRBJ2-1	TGTGCCAGAAGGCAACCGGGACAGGGAAGGGGCAATGAGCAGTTCTTC	CARRQPGQGRGNEQFF
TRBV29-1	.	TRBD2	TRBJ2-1	TGCAGCGTTGTGCCGGTTAGCGGGAGGGTTATTTCCTACAATGAGCAGTTCTTC	CSVVPVSGRVISYNEQFF
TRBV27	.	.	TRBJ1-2	TGTGCCAGCAGCGGAAGCAGGGCGGGGTATGGCTACACCTTC	CASSGSRAGYGYTF
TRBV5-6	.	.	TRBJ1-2	TGTGCCAGCAGCTTATCAGGGGCCGACTATGGCTACACCTTC	CASSLSGADYGYTF
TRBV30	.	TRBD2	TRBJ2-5	TGTGCCTGGAGGACTCCGGGACTAGCGAGGGAGACCCAGTACTTC	CAWRTPGLARETQYF
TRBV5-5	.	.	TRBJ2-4	TGTGCCAGCAGCTTGGGGCGGTGGGACATTCAGTACTTC	CASSLGRWDIQYF
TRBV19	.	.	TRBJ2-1	TGTGCCAGTAGTATTTTTGACAGTTCCTACAATGAGCAGTTCTTC	CASSIFDSSYNEQFF
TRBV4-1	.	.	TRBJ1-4	TGCGCCAGCAGCCAATCCGTGAGTCGTGATGAAAAACTGTTTTTT	CASSQSVSRDEKLFF
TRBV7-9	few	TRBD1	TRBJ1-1	TGTGCCAGCAGCTCCCCCCACCGCTTCAGGGGGCGCAGGACTGAAGCTTTCTTT	CASSSPHRFRGRRTEAFF
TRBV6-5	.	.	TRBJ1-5	TGTGCCAGCAGTCGACAGTGGTTGGGTCAGCCCCAGCATTTT	CASSRQWLGQPQHF
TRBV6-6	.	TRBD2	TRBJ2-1	TGTGCCAGCAGTATAACTAGCGTGCAGTTCTTC	CASSITSVQFF
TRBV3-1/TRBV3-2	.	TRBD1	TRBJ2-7	TGTGCCAGCAGTTATGGACAGGGAACCTACGAGCAGTACTTC	CASSYGQGTYEQYF
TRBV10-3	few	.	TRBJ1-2	TGTGCCATCAGGGCCCCAGGGGACTATGGCTACACCTTC	CAIRAPGDYGYTF
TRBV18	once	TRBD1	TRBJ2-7	TGTGCCAGCTCTGGGACAGGGGGCTACGAGCAGTACTTC	CASSGTGGYEQYF
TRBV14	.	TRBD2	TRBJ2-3	TGTGCCAGCAGCTTTACTAGCGGGGGGACAGATACGCAGTATTTT	CASSFTSGGTDTQYF
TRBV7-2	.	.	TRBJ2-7	TGTGCCAGCAGCAGGACTACTGAGGGGTACGAGCAGTACTTC	CASSRTTEGYEQYF
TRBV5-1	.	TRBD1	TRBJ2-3	TGCGCCAGCAGCTTGGGGGGACAGCGAAGAAGCACAGATACGCAGTATTTT	CASSLGGQRRSTDTQYF
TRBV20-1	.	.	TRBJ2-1	TGCAGTGCTAGTAGGGGCGGGGACAATGAGCAGTTCTTC	CSASRGGDNEQFF
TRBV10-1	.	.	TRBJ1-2	TGCGCCAGCAGTGAGTCGCGGAAAAGTGGCTACACCTTC	CASSESRKSGYTF
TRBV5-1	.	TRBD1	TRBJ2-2	TGCGCCAGCAGCCCCCGGACAGGATGGAACACCGGGGAGCTGTTTTTT	CASSPRTGWNTGELFF
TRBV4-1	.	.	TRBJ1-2	TGCGCCAGCAGCCAAGATATAGCTGAGGGAATAGGGAATGGCTACACCTTC	CASSQDIAEGIGNGYTF
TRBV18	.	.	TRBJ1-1	TGTGCCAGCTCACCAAACGACAGGAACACTGAAGCTTTCTTT	CASSPNDRNTEAFF
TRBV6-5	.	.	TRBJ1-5	TGTGCCAGCAGCGGGGGTAGGGATCAGCCCCAGCATTTT	CASSGGRDQPQHF
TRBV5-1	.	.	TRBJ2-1	TGCGCCAGCAGCTCCCCTGGTCGAGACAATGAGCAGTTCTTC	CASSSPGRDNEQFF
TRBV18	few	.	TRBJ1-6	TGTGCCAGCTCAGCACAGCGCTCCTATAATTCACCCCTCCACTTT	CASSAQRSYNSPLHF
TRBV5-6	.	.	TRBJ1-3	TGTGCCAGCAGCTTGTCCACTCTCCGCTCTGGAAACACCATATATTTT	CASSLSTLRSGNTIYF
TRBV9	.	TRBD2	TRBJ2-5	TGTGCCAGCAGCGAGACCCCGGGACTAGCGGGAGGAGAGACCCAGTACTTC	CASSETPGLAGGETQYF
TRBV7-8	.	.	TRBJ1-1	TGTGCCAGCAGCTTAAAAAGACAGCTTAACACTGAAGCTTTCTTT	CASSLKRQLNTEAFF
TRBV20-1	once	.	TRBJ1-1	TGCAGTGCTAGTGGAGGGAGTCGCACTGAAGCTTTCTTT	CSASGGSRTEAFF
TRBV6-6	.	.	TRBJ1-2	TGTGCCAGCATGAGGGTTGGCTACACCTTC	CASMRVGYTF
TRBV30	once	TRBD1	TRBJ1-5	TGTGCCTGGAACACAGGGGGGAATCAGCCCCAGCATTTT	CAWNTGGNQPQHF
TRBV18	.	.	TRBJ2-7	TGTGCCAGCTCCCTCGAGCAGGGGATGGACGAGCAGTACTTC	CASSLEQGMDEQYF
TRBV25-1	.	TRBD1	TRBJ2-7	TGTGCCAGCAGGAGGGACAGCAACTACGAGCAGTACTTC	CASRRDSNYEQYF
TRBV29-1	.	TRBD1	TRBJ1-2	TGCAGCGTTGAAGGGCAGGGGGCGCGGGCCTACACCTTC	CSVEGQGARAYTF
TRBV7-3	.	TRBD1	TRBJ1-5	TGTGCCAGCAGCTACGACAGGGACCAGCCCCAGCATTTT	CASSYDRDQPQHF
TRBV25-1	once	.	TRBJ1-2	TGTGCCAGCAGTGGGCCAAACTATGGCTACACCTTC	CASSGPNYGYTF